Listed below are T cell receptor beta chains from one sample, sequenced in a study of OX40 agonist ivuxolimab in advanced cancers. Clones were sequenced by immunoSEQ multiplex PCR, and TCRdb holds only the in-frame ones, with some missing. Found here are fewer than 85,000 clones, approximately 90% of them singletons; the top ten hold 2% to 2.5%. Sequenced material: CD4+ or CD8+ T cells sorted from blood, taken in a trial of the OX40 agonist ivuxolimab. Source of these receptors: an adult with an advanced solid tumor such as melanoma, head and neck, liver or kidney cancer. CDR3s include the opening cysteine and the closing phenylalanine or tryptophan. A D gene is named only where the DNA matches it firmly. Not every row has a clone size; where given, it reads once, few, many or a size class.

cdr3_aa,cdr3_nt,j_call,d_call,v_call,clone_size
CASSLGTVRTDTQYF,TGCGCCAGCAGCCTGGGGACAGTACGCACAGATACGCAGTATTTT,TRBJ2-3,TRBD1,TRBV5-1,-
CASSPPRTGGYTGELFF,TGTGCCAGCAGCCCCCCCCGGACAGGGGGTTATACCGGGGAGCTGTTTTTT,TRBJ2-2,TRBD1,TRBV14,-
CASSLDRAGEQYF,TGTGCCAGCAGCTTAGACAGGGCAGGCGAGCAGTACTTC,TRBJ2-7,-,TRBV11-2,-
CASSLVSGVGGRNEQYF,TGTGCCAGCAGCTTAGTTTCGGGGGTCGGAGGGAGGAACGAGCAGTACTTC,TRBJ2-7,-,TRBV7-8,-
CASSLGGTSGSLNEQFF,TGTGCCAGCAGCTTAGGAGGGACTAGCGGGAGTTTAAATGAGCAGTTCTTC,TRBJ2-1,TRBD2,TRBV7-2,-
CASSVQGGMNTEAFF,TGTGCCAGCAGCGTCCAGGGGGGAATGAACACTGAAGCTTTCTTT,TRBJ1-1,TRBD1,TRBV9,few
CASSFYGSMNTEAFF,TGTGCCAGCAGTTTTTATGGAAGCATGAACACTGAAGCTTTCTTT,TRBJ1-1,-,TRBV5-5,-
CASSEARTVQETQYF,TGTGCCAGCAGTGAAGCGAGGACAGTGCAAGAGACCCAGTACTTC,TRBJ2-5,-,TRBV2,-
CASSLLAGGDYEQYF,TGTGCCAGCAGCTTATTGGCCGGGGGGGACTACGAGCAGTACTTC,TRBJ2-7,TRBD2,TRBV7-2,-
CASSPGGNFPTGQYF,TGTGCCAGCAGCCCGGGAGGTAATTTTCCTACGGGGCAGTACTTC,TRBJ2-7,TRBD2,TRBV5-4,-
CASSSTQGVGGELFF,TGCGCCAGCAGCTCTACCCAGGGGGTCGGCGGGGAGCTGTTTTTT,TRBJ2-2,TRBD1,TRBV5-1,-
CARGRGEQYF,TGTGCCAGGGGACGTGGCGAGCAGTACTTC,TRBJ2-7,-,TRBV6-1,-
CSVGTANTEAFF,TGCAGCGTTGGGACGGCTAACACTGAAGCTTTCTTT,TRBJ1-1,-,TRBV29-1,-
CASSLTLAGTGTDTQYF,TGTGCCAGCAGCTTGACGCTAGCGGGGACCGGCACAGATACGCAGTATTTT,TRBJ2-3,TRBD2,TRBV5-4,once
CSVEVGAFF,TGCAGCGTTGAAGTTGGAGCTTTCTTT,TRBJ1-1,-,TRBV29-1,-
CASSSTRNQPQHF,TGTGCCAGCAGTTCAACACGGAATCAGCCCCAGCATTTT,TRBJ1-5,-,TRBV6-5,-
CASSLAPTSSYNEQFF,TGCGCCAGCAGCTTGGCCCCGACTAGCTCCTACAATGAGCAGTTCTTC,TRBJ2-1,-,TRBV5-1,-
CASSPLRAADTQYF,TGTGCCAGCAGCCCCCTCAGGGCCGCAGATACGCAGTATTTT,TRBJ2-3,-,TRBV11-3,-
CASSPPQGADTGELFF,TGTGCCAGCTCACCACCCCAGGGGGCCGACACCGGGGAGCTGTTTTTT,TRBJ2-2,TRBD1,TRBV18,-
CASGQGTDTQYF,TGTGCCAGCGGCCAGGGCACAGATACGCAGTATTTT,TRBJ2-3,-,TRBV5-4,once
CASSDSKGEGYTF,TGTGCCAGCAGTGACTCAAAAGGGGAAGGCTACACCTTC,TRBJ1-2,-,TRBV6-4,few
CASSPLDTGGDGYTF,TGTGCCAGCTCACCACTGGACACCGGAGGCGATGGCTACACCTTC,TRBJ1-2,-,TRBV18,-
CASSSPGGSTDTQYF,TGTGCCAGCAGCTCCCCTGGGGGGAGCACAGATACGCAGTATTTT,TRBJ2-3,-,TRBV11-3,-
CASSLGRTGMEKLFF,TGTGCCAGCAGCTTAGGCAGGACCGGGATGGAAAAACTGTTTTTT,TRBJ1-4,-,TRBV7-9,-
CASSLIRDRVVAKNIQYF,TGTGCCAGCAGTTTAATCCGGGACAGGGTGGTCGCCAAAAACATTCAGTACTTC,TRBJ2-4,TRBD1,TRBV28,-
CASRRSGYTF,TGTGCCAGTCGCCGGTCGGGCTACACCTTC,TRBJ1-2,-,TRBV7-2,-
CASSLGRASSGANVLTF,TGCGCCAGCAGCTTAGGCAGGGCAAGCTCTGGGGCCAACGTCCTGACTTTC,TRBJ2-6,-,TRBV5-1,-
CASSVTGYQETQYF,TGTGCCAGCAGCGTTACAGGGTACCAAGAGACCCAGTACTTC,TRBJ2-5,-,TRBV9,-